One and the same sample provided the 29 T cell receptor beta chains below, sequenced in a study of blood T cell repertoires in COVID-19. Profiled with immunoSEQ multiplex PCR; TCRdb holds only in-frame clones, not every one. The sample contains fewer than 600,000 clones, approximately 87% of which appear only once. Sequencing was carried out using PBMCs or T cells enriched from blood (not recorded which). These receptor sequences come from a woman in her thirties or forties who had recovered from COVID-19.

V usage is TRBV29-1 and J usage is TRBJ2-7; D may be TRBD2 (6 bases). The germline V and J ends were trimmed by 4 bases and 3 bases, with 10 bases remaining between them. The CDR3 contains 12 residues. CDR1 is SQVTM and CDR2 is ANQGSEA in the germline V gene. The CDR3 DNA is TGCAGCGTTGGGACTACTTACTACGAGCAGTACTTC. It codes for CSVGTTYYEQYF.

The rearrangement joins TRBV3-1 (or the pseudogene TRBV3-2) to TRBJ1-5, with TRBD1 matching over 9 bases. The ends lost 4 bases at V and 5 bases at J; junction bases unmatched: 3. Germline V lookup: CDR1 LGHDT, CDR2 YNNKEL (reference sequence). The CDR3 consists of 14 residues. CDR3: CASSRDRGDQPQHF. The CDR3 nucleotides are TGTGCCAGCAGCCGAGACAGGGGGGATCAGCCCCAGCATTTT.

The CDR3 DNA reads as TGTGCCAGCAGTTACAACAGTCCGAACACTGAAGCTTTCTTT. It is translated as CASSYNSPNTEAFF. The chain uses TRBV6-5 and TRBJ1-1; D remains ambiguous. This CDR3 comprises 14 residues. The V gene's germline CDR1 is MNHEY and CDR2 SVGAGI. Trimming pared 2 bases from V and 1 base from J, leaving 8 bases between.

The chain uses TRBV7-8 and TRBJ1-1; D is unclear. V shed 3 bases and J shed 3 bases, with 20 bases lying between them. The V gene's germline CDR1 is SGHVS and CDR2 FQNEAQ. This CDR3 contains 17 residues. The CDR3 is CASSFLSLWARDTEAFF. The CDR3 nucleotides read TGTGCCAGCAGCTTTCTATCATTGTGGGCGCGGGACACTGAAGCTTTCTTT.

The CDR3 DNA reads TGTGCCTGGAGTGTCGGGTCACCCCTCCACTTT. It yields the protein CAWSVGSPLHF. The V gene is TRBV30, the J gene TRBJ1-6; no clear D gene. The germline gives CDR1 GTSNPN, CDR2 SVGIG (reference sequence). CDR3 length: 11 amino acids. The ends were cut back, 0 bases at V and 10 bases at J, with 4 bases in the middle. Looking up the rest from reference TRBV30 and TRBJ1-6 gives the full variable domain: SQTIHQWPATLVQPVGSPLSLECTVEGTSNPNLYWYRQAAGRGLQLLFYSVGIGQISSEVPQNLSASRPQDRQFILSSKKLLLSDSGFYLCAWSVGSPLHFGNGTRLTVT.

This chain joins TRBV27 and TRBJ2-7; TRBD2 matches 11 bases. V was clipped by 2 bases and J by 4 bases; unmatched bases: 16. Germline V CDR1 and CDR2: MNHEY, SMNVEV (reference sequence). This CDR3 contains 19 residues. This chain's CDR3 is CASSLRLPGLAVKDYEQYF. The CDR3 bases are TGTGCCAGCAGTTTACGGCTTCCGGGACTAGCGGTTAAGGATTACGAGCAGTACTTC.

This chain connects TRBV29-1 to TRBJ2-7; possible D gene TRBD2, 6 bases. Trimming shortened V by 3 bases and J by 0 bases, and 12 bases separated the two germline ends. Germline lookup yields CDR1 SQVTM and CDR2 ANQGSEA. The CDR3 is 14 amino acids. In nucleotides, the CDR3 is TGCAGCGTTGACGTGGAGGGGAGCTCCTACGAGCAGTACTTC. Encoded protein: CSVDVEGSSYEQYF.

The chain is built from TRBV29-1 and TRBJ1-4; tentatively, D is TRBD1 (5 bases). Germline CDR1 is SQVTM and CDR2 is ANQGSEA. This CDR3 comprises 13 residues. The germline V and J ends were trimmed by 3 bases and 4 bases, with 9 bases remaining between them. The CDR3 nucleotides are TGCAGCGTTGAGGGGGGATATAATGAAAAACTGTTTTTT. The encoded protein is CSVEGGYNEKLFF.

The sample holds one count of this clone. This chain uses TRBV6-5 with TRBJ1-2, with D maybe TRBD1 (6 bases). The CDR3 is made up of 14 amino acids. Trimming cost V 7 bases and J 6 bases, with 18 bases left between them. Germline-derived CDR1 and CDR2 are MNHEY and SVGAGI. Here the CDR3 reads CASTSTGYLHGYTF. The DNA of the CDR3 is TGTGCCAGCACTTCTACAGGGTATCTTCATGGCTACACCTTC.

This clone was counted a single time. V gene TRBV24-1 combines with J gene TRBJ1-2, with 8 bases lining up with TRBD1. J lost 1 base, V lost 7 bases, and 4 bases had no gene match. Germline V gives CDR1 KGHDR, CDR2 SFDVKD. The CDR3 covers 14 residues. The CDR3 nucleotides are TGTGCCACCAGCCCAGGGGGCGGTAACTATGGCTACACCTTC. Residues: CATSPGGGNYGYTF.

The chain carries TRBV7-9 and TRBJ2-5, with D possibly TRBD2 on 5 matching bases. V was shortened by 0 bases and J by 2 bases, with 10 bases between the two germline ends. CDR1 and CDR2 (germline): SEHNR, FQNEAQ (reference sequence). This CDR3 contains 15 residues. This CDR3 reads CASSLAEVSQETQYF. CDR3 sequence (DNA): TGTGCCAGCAGCTTAGCGGAGGTTAGTCAAGAGACCCAGTACTTC. The full variable domain, completed using reference TRBV7-9 and TRBJ2-5, is DTGVSQNPRHKITKRGQNVTFRCDPISEHNRLYWYRQTLGQGPEFLTYFQNEAQLEKSRLLSDRFSAERPKGSFSTLEIQRTEQGDSAMYLCASSLAEVSQETQYFGPGTRLLVL.

The chain employs TRBV5-6 and TRBJ1-2; 9 bases map to TRBD1. Germline values: CDR1 SGHDT, CDR2 YYEEEE. J gave up 5 bases and V 4 bases, and 6 bases lay outside the gene matches. This CDR3 comprises 14 residues. The CDR3, as DNA: TGTGCCAGCAGCCTGTGGGACAGGGAATATGGCTACACCTTC. This encodes CASSLWDREYGYTF.

The chain recombines TRBV7-9 with TRBJ2-5; 7 bases align to TRBD1. This CDR3 region has 18 residues. V shed 3 bases and J 1 base; nucleotides not matched to a gene: 14. The germline gives CDR1 SEHNR, CDR2 FQNEAQ (reference sequence). For the CDR3, the DNA is TGTGCCAGCAGCTTCAGCCTATTGTGGGACAGAACCCAAGAGACCCAGTACTTC. Translating gives CASSFSLLWDRTQETQYF.

The chain couples TRBV18 to TRBJ1-1; D may be TRBD1 (6 bases). The germline V gene encodes CDR1 KGHSH and CDR2 LQKENI. The CDR3 is made up of 15 amino acids. Trimming removed 6 bases from V and 0 bases from J, with 14 bases in between. CDR3 region: CASSQGQTVNTEAFF. The CDR3 DNA sequence: TGTGCCAGCTCCCAGGGACAAACCGTGAACACTGAAGCTTTCTTT.

The J gene is TRBJ2-7, the V gene TRBV6-5, with TRBD2 matching 7 bases. With V trimmed by 1 base and J by 5 bases, 5 bases remained unmatched. CDR1 and CDR2 from the germline V gene are MNHEY and SVGAGI. The length of the CDR3 is 14 residues. The CDR3 DNA reads TGTGCCAGCAGTTACTGGCGGGGGTCCCACGAGCAGTACTTC. As protein: CASSYWRGSHEQYF.

The V gene is TRBV27, the J gene TRBJ2-7; D is perhaps TRBD1 (5 bases). Germline V lookup: CDR1 MNHEY, CDR2 SMNVEV (reference sequence). This CDR3 region has 14 residues. V lost 3 bases and J 2 bases, leaving 11 bases between the germline ends. The CDR3 DNA sequence: TGTGCCAGCAGTTTCTCAGGGAATCCCTACGAGCAGTACTTC. Its translation: CASSFSGNPYEQYF.

This chain links TRBV5-8 with TRBJ1-4; perhaps TRBD1 as D (5 bases). V was shortened by 2 bases and J by 6 bases, with 17 bases between the two germline ends. Germline CDR1 is SGHTS and CDR2 is YDEGEE. The CDR3 runs to 16 residues. The CDR3 spells CASSFHSSGGYEKLFF. CDR3 nucleotide sequence: TGTGCCAGCAGCTTTCATAGCAGCGGGGGTTATGAAAAACTGTTTTTT. Full variable domain (remainder filled in from reference TRBV5-8 and TRBJ1-4): EAGVTQSPTHLIKTRGQQATLRCSPISGHTSVYWYQQALGLGLQFLLWYDEGEERNRGNFPPRFSGRQFPNYSSELNVNALELEDSALYLCASSFHSSGGYEKLFFGSGTQLSVL.

The J gene is TRBJ1-1, the V gene TRBV4-1; D not certain. The germline V gene encodes CDR1 MGHRA and CDR2 YSYEKL. Trimming shortened V by 0 bases and J by 8 bases, and 13 bases separated the two germline ends. The length of the CDR3 is 14 residues. The CDR3 nucleotides are TGCGCCAGCAGCCAAGAGAGCTTACCTTGGGAAGCTTTCTTT. Encoded protein: CASSQESLPWEAFF.

The chain couples TRBV11-2 to TRBJ2-1; D possibly corresponds to TRBD2 (6 bases). Germline CDR1 is SGHAT and CDR2 is FQNNGV. This CDR3 spans 13 amino acids. V lost 6 bases and J lost 6, with 12 bases in between. The CDR3: CASSAGLLNEQFF. CDR3 nucleotide sequence: TGTGCCAGCAGTGCGGGACTCCTCAATGAGCAGTTCTTC.

This rearrangement joins TRBV14 to TRBJ1-6, with D perhaps TRBD1 (6 bases). The CDR3 length is 15 residues. Looked up from germline, CDR1 is SGHDN and CDR2 is FVKESK. V gave up 5 bases and J gave up 8 bases, with 16 bases separating them. The DNA for the CDR3 is TGTGCCAGCAGCGCCTGGACGGGGGGCGATTCACCCCTCCACTTT. Translated, it gives CASSAWTGGDSPLHF.

J is TRBJ1-5 and V is TRBV7-9; TRBD1 agrees at 10 bases. Germline V gene sequence: CDR1 SEHNR, CDR2 FQNEAQ (reference sequence). V was clipped by 4 bases and J by 1 base; unmatched bases: 4. The CDR3 is made up of 16 amino acids. The CDR3 coding sequence is TGTGCCAGCAGCTATGGGACAGGGGCCAGCAATCAGCCCCAGCATTTT. It translates to CASSYGTGASNQPQHF.

The chain joins TRBV5-4 to TRBJ2-2; TRBD1 or TRBD2 may be the D gene (6 bases each). The CDR3 is made up of 16 amino acids. V gave up 4 bases and J gave up 4 bases, with 17 bases separating them. CDR1 and CDR2 from the germline V gene are SGHNT and YYREEE (reference sequence). The CDR3 bases are TGTGCCAGCAGCCTGGGGGCCCCCGGGGGCACCGGGGAGCTGTTTTTT. As protein: CASSLGAPGGTGELFF.

The rearrangement joins TRBV14 to TRBJ2-7; a weak D match, TRBD2 (6 bases). V was shortened by 3 bases and J by 2 bases, with 11 bases between the two germline ends. Germline lookup yields CDR1 SGHDN and CDR2 FVKESK. This CDR3 region has 14 residues. CDR3 sequence: CASSHGGRPYEQYF. CDR3 nucleotide sequence: TGTGCCAGCAGCCACGGGGGACGACCCTACGAGCAGTACTTC.

CDR3 amino acids: CAWSRKTGGQETQYF. CDR3 in DNA: TGTGCCTGGAGTCGTAAGACAGGGGGTCAAGAGACCCAGTACTTC. The rearrangement joins TRBV30 to TRBJ2-5, with 9 bases matching TRBD1. Per germline, CDR1 GTSNPN and CDR2 SVGIG (reference sequence). The CDR3 covers 15 residues. Trimming removed 2 bases from V and 2 bases from J; junction bases left unmatched: 6.

V is TRBV27 and J is TRBJ2-6; D gene unclear. Germline lookup yields CDR1 MNHEY and CDR2 SMNVEV (reference sequence). Trimming took off 10 bases at V and 1 base at J, with 8 bases between the two ends. The length of the CDR3 is 13 residues. In DNA form, the CDR3 reads TGTGCCACCCGAACTTCTGGGGCCAACGTCCTGACTTTC. Translation gives CATRTSGANVLTF.

The chain is built from TRBV10-3 and TRBJ1-2; a weak D match, TRBD1 (5 bases). Between the trimmed V and J ends, which lost 5 bases and 10 bases, there was a span of 17 bases. There are 13 residues in the CDR3. Germline lookup yields CDR1 ENHRY and CDR2 SYGVKD. The CDR3 DNA follows: TGTGCCATCAGTCCAACCTTTGGACATTCCTACACCTTC. Its protein is CAISPTFGHSYTF.

The chain links TRBV2 to TRBJ1-3; D is uncertain. The CDR3 spans 14 residues. Trimming removed 7 bases at V and 0 bases at J, with 10 bases between. Germline V gene lookup returns CDR1 SNHLY and CDR2 FYNNEI. CDR3 sequence: CASTEGHSGNTIYF. Written as DNA, the CDR3 is TGTGCCAGCACCGAGGGTCACTCTGGAAACACCATATATTTT.

The chain employs TRBV6-5 and TRBJ1-1, with TRBD1 identical over 7 bases. CDR3 length: 14 residues. Losses at the gene ends were 7 bases for V and 0 bases for J; bases not matched to a gene: 5. Germline V gives CDR1 MNHEY, CDR2 SVGAGI. CDR3 DNA sequence: TGTGCCAGCAATTTACAGGGGTTGAACACTGAAGCTTTCTTT. This gives the protein CASNLQGLNTEAFF.

This clone showed up just a few times. The rearrangement links TRBV4-2 to TRBJ1-6, with a tentative D call TRBD1 (5 bases). V lost 1 base to trimming and J lost 3 bases, with 10 bases between them. The CDR3 covers 16 residues. CDR1 is LGHNA, CDR2 YNFKEQ, per germline. The CDR3 sequence: CASSQVQGGYNSPLHF. In DNA form, the CDR3 reads TGTGCCAGCAGCCAAGTCCAGGGTGGCTATAATTCACCCCTCCACTTT.